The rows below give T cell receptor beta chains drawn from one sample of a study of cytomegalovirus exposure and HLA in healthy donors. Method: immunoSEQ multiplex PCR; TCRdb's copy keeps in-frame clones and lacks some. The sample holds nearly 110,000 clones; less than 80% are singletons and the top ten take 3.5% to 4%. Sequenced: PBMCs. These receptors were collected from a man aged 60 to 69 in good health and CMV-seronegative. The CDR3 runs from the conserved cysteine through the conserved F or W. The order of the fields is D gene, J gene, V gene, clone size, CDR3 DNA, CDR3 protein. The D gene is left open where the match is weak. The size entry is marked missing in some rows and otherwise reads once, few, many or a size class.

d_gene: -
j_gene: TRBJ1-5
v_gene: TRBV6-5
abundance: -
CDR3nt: TGTGCCAGCAGTTTATTATCAGGGAATCAGCCCCAGCATTTT
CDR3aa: CASSLLSGNQPQHF

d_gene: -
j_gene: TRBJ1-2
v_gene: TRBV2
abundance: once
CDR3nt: TGTGCCAGCAGCGGACAGAGCAATAACTATGGCTACACCTTC
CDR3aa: CASSGQSNNYGYTF

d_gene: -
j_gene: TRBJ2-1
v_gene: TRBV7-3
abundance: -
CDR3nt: TGTGCCAGCAGCTTAAACCCGGTGGCAGGGCAACGTGAGCAGTTCTTC
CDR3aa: CASSLNPVAGQREQFF

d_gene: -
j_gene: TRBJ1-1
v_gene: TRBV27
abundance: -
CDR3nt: TGTGCCAGCAGTCCCCGGGGGACGAACACTGAAGCTTTCTTT
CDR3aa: CASSPRGTNTEAFF

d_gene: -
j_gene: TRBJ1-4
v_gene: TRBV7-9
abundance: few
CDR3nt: TGTGCCAGCAGCTTAGACAGGCAATTTGCAACTAATGAAAAACTGTTTTTT
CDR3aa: CASSLDRQFATNEKLFF

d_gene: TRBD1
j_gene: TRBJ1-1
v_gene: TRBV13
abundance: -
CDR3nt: TGTGCCAGCAGCTTTCAGGGGGGGAACACTGAAGCTTTCTTT
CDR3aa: CASSFQGGNTEAFF

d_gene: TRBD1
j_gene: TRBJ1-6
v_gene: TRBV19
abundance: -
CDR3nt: TGTGCCAGTAATCCGGGACAGGGGAGTTCACCCCTCCACTTT
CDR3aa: CASNPGQGSSPLHF

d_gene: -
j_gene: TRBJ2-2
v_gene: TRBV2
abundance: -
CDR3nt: TGTGCCAGCAGTGCAGTCGAGCGGAACACCGGGGAGCTGTTTTTT
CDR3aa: CASSAVERNTGELFF

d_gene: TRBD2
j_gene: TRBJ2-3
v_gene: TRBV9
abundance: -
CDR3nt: TGTGCCAGCAGCGTAGCTCTAGCGGGGGTCTCCACAGATACGCAGTATTTT
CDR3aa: CASSVALAGVSTDTQYF

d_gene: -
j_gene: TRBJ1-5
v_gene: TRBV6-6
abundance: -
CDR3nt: TGTGCCAGCAGTTTCACAGATAGCAATCAGCCCCAGCATTTT
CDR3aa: CASSFTDSNQPQHF

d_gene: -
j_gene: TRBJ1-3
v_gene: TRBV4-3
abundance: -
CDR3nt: TGCGCCAGCAGCCAAGCGTCGGTCTCTGGAAACACCATATATTTT
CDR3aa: CASSQASVSGNTIYF

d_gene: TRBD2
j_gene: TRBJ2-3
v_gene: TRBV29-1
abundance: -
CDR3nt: TGCAGCGTTGGGGGGGGGAGTGGGGCAGATACGCAGTATTTT
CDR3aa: CSVGGGSGADTQYF

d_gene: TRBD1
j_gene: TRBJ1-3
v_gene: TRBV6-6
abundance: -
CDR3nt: TGTGCCAGCAGGCCCAAGGACAGGCTAGGAAACACCATATATTTT
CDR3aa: CASRPKDRLGNTIYF

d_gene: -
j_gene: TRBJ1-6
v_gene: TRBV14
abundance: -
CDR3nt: TGTGCCAGCAGCCAAGACTTCAGGGGCTCCTATAATTCACCCCTCCACTTT
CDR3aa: CASSQDFRGSYNSPLHF

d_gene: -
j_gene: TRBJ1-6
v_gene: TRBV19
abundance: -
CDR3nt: TGTGCCAGTAGAGACAGCTATAATTCACCCCTCCACTTT
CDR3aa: CASRDSYNSPLHF

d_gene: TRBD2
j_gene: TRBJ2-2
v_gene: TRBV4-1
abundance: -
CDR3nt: TGCGCCAGCAGCCAAGAAGCAGCGGGGGGCAACACCGGGGAGCTGTTTTTT
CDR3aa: CASSQEAAGGNTGELFF

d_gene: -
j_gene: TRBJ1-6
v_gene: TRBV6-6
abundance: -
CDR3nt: TGTGCCAGCAAGACCCGGGTCTCGGGGTCACCCCTCCACTTT
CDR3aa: CASKTRVSGSPLHF

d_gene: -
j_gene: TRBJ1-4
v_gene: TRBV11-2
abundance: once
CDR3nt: TGTGCCAGCAGCTTAAGTGGTCAGCGAAATGAAAAACTGTTTTTT
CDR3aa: CASSLSGQRNEKLFF

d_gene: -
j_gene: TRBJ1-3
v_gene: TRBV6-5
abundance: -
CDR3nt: TGTGCCAGCAGTTACTCGAGGGATTCTGGAAACACCATATATTTT
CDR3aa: CASSYSRDSGNTIYF

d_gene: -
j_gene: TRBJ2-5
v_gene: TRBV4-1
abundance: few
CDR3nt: TGCGCCAGCAGCCAACCTACAGGGAGTGAGACCCAGTACTTC
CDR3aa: CASSQPTGSETQYF

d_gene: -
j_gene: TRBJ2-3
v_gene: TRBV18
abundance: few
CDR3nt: TGTGCCAGCTCACCACGGAAACAGGGCACAGATACGCAGTATTTT
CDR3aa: CASSPRKQGTDTQYF

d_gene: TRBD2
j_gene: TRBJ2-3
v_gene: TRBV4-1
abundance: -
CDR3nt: TGCGCCAGCAGCCCGCTAGCGGTAGGGACAGATACGCAGTATTTT
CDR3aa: CASSPLAVGTDTQYF

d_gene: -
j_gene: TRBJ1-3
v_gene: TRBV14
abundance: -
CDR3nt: TGTGCCAGCAGCCAATTATTTGTGGCAGGTCCCTCTGGAAACACCATATATTTT
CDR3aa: CASSQLFVAGPSGNTIYF

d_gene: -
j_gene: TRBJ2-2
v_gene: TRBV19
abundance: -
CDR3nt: TGTGCCAGTAGGGGTCAGGCATTCGAGTGGGCCGGGGAGCTGTTTTTT
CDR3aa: CASRGQAFEWAGELFF

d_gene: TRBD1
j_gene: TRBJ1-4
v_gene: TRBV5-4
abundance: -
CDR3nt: TGTGCCAGCAGCGACTGGACAGGGGCGATGTTAGGTGAAAAACTGTTTTTT
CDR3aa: CASSDWTGAMLGEKLFF

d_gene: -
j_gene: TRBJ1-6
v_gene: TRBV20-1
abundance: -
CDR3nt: TGCAGTGCCAGTAAGCCCCTCCACTTT
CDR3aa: CSASKPLHF

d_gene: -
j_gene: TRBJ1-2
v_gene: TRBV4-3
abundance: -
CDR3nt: TGCGCCAGCAGCCAAGATCCAGGGATTAGTGGCTACACCTTC
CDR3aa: CASSQDPGISGYTF

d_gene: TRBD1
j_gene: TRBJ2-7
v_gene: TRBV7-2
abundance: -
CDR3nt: TGTGCCAGCAGCTCCCTAGGGACAGGGACTTACGAGCAGTACTTC
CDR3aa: CASSSLGTGTYEQYF

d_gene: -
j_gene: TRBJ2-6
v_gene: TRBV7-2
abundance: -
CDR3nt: TGTGCCAGCAGCCCCGGGGATCCTGGGGCCAACGTCCTGACTTTC
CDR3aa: CASSPGDPGANVLTF

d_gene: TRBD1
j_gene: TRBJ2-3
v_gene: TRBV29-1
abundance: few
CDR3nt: TGCAGCTCAACTCCCGGGACAGGGCAAGATACGCAGTATTTT
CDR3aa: CSSTPGTGQDTQYF

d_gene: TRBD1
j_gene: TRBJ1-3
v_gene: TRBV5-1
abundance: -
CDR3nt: TGCGCCAGCAGCTTGAATCGGGGTGGACAGGACTCTGGAAACACCATATATTTT
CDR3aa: CASSLNRGGQDSGNTIYF

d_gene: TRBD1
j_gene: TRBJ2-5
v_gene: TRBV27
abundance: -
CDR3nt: TGTGCCAGCAAAGGGACAGCGAACCAAGAGACCCAGTACTTC
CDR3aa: CASKGTANQETQYF

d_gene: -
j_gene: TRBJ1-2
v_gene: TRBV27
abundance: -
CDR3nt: TGTGCCAGCAGTTCCCTCCCCCTAGCTAACTATGGCTACACCTTC
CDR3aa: CASSSLPLANYGYTF

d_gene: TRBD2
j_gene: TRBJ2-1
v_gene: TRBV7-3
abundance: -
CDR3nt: TGTGCCAGCAGCGCAACGCCCCCCTCTAGCGGGGGGGCCCGGGAGCAGTTCTTC
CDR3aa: CASSATPPSSGGAREQFF

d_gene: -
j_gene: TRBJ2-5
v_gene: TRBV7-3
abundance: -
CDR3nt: TGTGCCAGCAGCTTAAGTTCTAGTCGGCAAGAGACCCAGTACTTC
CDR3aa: CASSLSSSRQETQYF

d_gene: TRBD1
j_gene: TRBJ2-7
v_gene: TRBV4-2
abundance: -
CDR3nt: TGTGCCAGCAGCCAAGATAGGGGGACAGGGGTCTACGAGCAGTACTTC
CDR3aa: CASSQDRGTGVYEQYF

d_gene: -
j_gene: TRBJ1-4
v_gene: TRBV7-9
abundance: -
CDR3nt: TGTGCCAGCAGCTTAAGCATTGTTGAAAAACTGTTTTTT
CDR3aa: CASSLSIVEKLFF

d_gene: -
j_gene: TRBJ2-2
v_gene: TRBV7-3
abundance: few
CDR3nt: TGTGCCAGCAGCCCACAGGGTTCGGAAACCGGGGAGCTGTTTTTT
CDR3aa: CASSPQGSETGELFF

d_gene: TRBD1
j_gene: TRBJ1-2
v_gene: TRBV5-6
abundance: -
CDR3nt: TGTGCCAGCAGCAGCCGGGACAGGGTCTTAGTCGGGGGCTACACCTTC
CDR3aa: CASSSRDRVLVGGYTF

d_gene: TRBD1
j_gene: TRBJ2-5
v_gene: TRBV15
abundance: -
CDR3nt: TGTGCCACCAGACTGGGACAGGCCGAGGGGGAGACCCAGTACTTC
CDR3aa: CATRLGQAEGETQYF

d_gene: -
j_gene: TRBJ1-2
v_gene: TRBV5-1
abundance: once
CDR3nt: TGCGCCAGCAGCTTGGAGGGGGTACAGGTGCCCTATGGCTACACCTTC
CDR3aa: CASSLEGVQVPYGYTF